This is a list of T cell receptor beta chains from one sample in a study of cytotoxic CD8 clonotypes in ibrutinib-treated CLL. Sequencing was performed with immunoSEQ multiplex PCR; in TCRdb, only in-frame clones are kept and a portion is missing. This table holds approximately 350,000 clones, roughly 71% found once. This specimen consisted of PBMCs, obtained after 36 months of ibrutinib treatment. The origin of the receptors is a human donor with chronic lymphocytic leukemia. The conserved cysteine and the conserved F or W are not part of the CDR3 here. Each record gives: J gene, V gene, CDR3 protein.

>TRBJ2-3|TRBV4-1
ASSRRLAGGTDTQY
>TRBJ2-7|TRBV27
ASSFGVGASYEQY
>TRBJ2-1|TRBV27
ASSPGTIYNEQF
>TRBJ2-7|TRBV6-1
ASGSGTATYEQY
>TRBJ2-1|TRBV15
ATSRVGGAPNNEQF
>TRBJ2-2|TRBV28
ASSLRLAGGPTANTGELF
>TRBJ2-1|TRBV10-2
ASRERSSYNEQF
>TRBJ1-2|TRBV29-1
SLAGTGNGYT
>TRBJ1-6|TRBV5-1
ASRLDRAHSPLH
>TRBJ2-3|TRBV5-1
ASRGQGSTDTQY
>TRBJ2-7|TRBV7-2
ASSSTGNEQY
>TRBJ1-5|TRBV23-1
ASSQSNIGHTHSNQPQH
>TRBJ2-5|TRBV15
ATGGLKREIPETQY
>TRBJ1-4|TRBV7-6
ASSLVGINEKLF
>TRBJ2-1|TRBV6-1
ASTKGSNEQF
>TRBJ2-7|TRBV6-5
ASSYSSSGRYEQY
>TRBJ2-7|TRBV27
ASSIRTVISGSTYEQY
>TRBJ1-5|TRBV2
ASSEYRRSFYQPQH
>TRBJ2-7|TRBV18
ASSPPNRGRWDEQY
>TRBJ1-3|TRBV5-6
ASSRTGVGSGNTIY
>TRBJ2-3|TRBV7-2
ASSLEGTTTDTQY
>TRBJ2-1|TRBV28
ASSLGGILSEQF
>TRBJ2-1|TRBV27
ASMALASYNEQF
>TRBJ1-2|TRBV20-1
SAPDTFGYT
>TRBJ1-6|TRBV2
ARSAARYNSPLH
>TRBJ2-2|TRBV4-1
ASLLEVTASNTGELF
>TRBJ2-3|TRBV27
ASSLLDTDTQY
>TRBJ2-7|TRBV9
ASSRVDMSYEQY
>TRBJ1-2|TRBV5-4
ASSLWGDRQNYGYT
>TRBJ1-1|TRBV29-1
SVEIGTAEAF
>TRBJ1-6|TRBV5-1
ASRGGGSNSPLH
>TRBJ1-2|TRBV5-1
ASSLFSGITDGYT
>TRBJ1-1|TRBV4-1
ASSQENRGRTEAF
>TRBJ2-7|TRBV28
ASTRREGSGEQY
>TRBJ2-1|TRBV18
ASSPRRGGEQF
>TRBJ2-3|TRBV5-1
ASSLATSTDTQY
>TRBJ2-5|TRBV5-1
ASSLVPPQETQY
>TRBJ2-3|TRBV7-9
ASSQGKQQQY
>TRBJ2-3|TRBV5-1
ASSFGLAGASGSTDTQY
>TRBJ2-3|TRBV7-2
ASSLVLAGGDTQY
>TRBJ2-3|TRBV18
ASSPGLYDTQY
>TRBJ2-5|TRBV28
ASSLGAGMYQETQY
>TRBJ1-2|TRBV2
ASSVGSPYGYT
>TRBJ2-7|TRBV6-1
ASSPSGDYLYEQY
>TRBJ2-3|TRBV2
ASSGDYTDTQY
>TRBJ2-5|TRBV7-6
ASSSRRERETQY
>TRBJ2-5|TRBV7-6
ASSLGASHQY
>TRBJ2-1|TRBV18
ASSPPGSDEQF